This T cell receptor (beta chain) comes out of a study of post-analysis software for immune sequencing data. Study background: Progressive-relapsing, secondary progressive and relapsing-remitting multiple sclerosis were among the disease courses included. Findings of the study overall: The five TRBV segments detected at higher frequency in patients than in controls included TRBV5-6, TRBV5-1 and TRBV20-1. Strong co-clustering by F measure was seen for same-batch samples. A significant reduction in normalized Chao1 diversity was observed in multiple sclerosis patients versus controls.

Per germline, CDR1 ENHRY and CDR2 SYGVKD. CDR3 length equals 12 residues. Trimming removed 7 bases from V and 5 bases from J, with 9 bases in between. TCR beta libraries were prepared from cDNA with unique molecular identifiers. A population of roughly 0.9 to 11 million T cells gave rise to approximately 530,000 cDNA molecules. TCRdb reanalysed the PCR reads using MiXCR and keeps one entry per CDR3 protein. The sample gives about 820,000 distinct CDR3 sequences, approximately 57% of which show up once; approximately 4.5% is in the top ten. About this clonotype: The target antigen is unknown.

This TCR came from a girl aged 10-17 years with multiple sclerosis. The gene calls are TRBV10-3 and TRBJ2-1; possible D gene TRBD2, 5 bases. Sequencing input: blood. CDR3 nucleotide sequence: TGTGCCATCAAGGAGGTAAACAATGAGCAGTTCTTC. Translated: CAIKEVNNEQFF.